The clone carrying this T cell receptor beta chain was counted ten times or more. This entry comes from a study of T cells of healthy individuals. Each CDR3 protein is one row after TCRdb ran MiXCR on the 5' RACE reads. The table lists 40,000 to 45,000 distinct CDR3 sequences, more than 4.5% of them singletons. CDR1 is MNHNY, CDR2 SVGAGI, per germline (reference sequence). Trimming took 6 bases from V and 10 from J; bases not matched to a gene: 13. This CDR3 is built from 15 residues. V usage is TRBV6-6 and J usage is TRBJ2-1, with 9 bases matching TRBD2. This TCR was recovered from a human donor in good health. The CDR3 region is CASSTHLREGKEQFF. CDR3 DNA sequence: TGTGCCAGCAGCACCCATTTGCGGGAGGGAAAGGAGCAGTTCTTC.